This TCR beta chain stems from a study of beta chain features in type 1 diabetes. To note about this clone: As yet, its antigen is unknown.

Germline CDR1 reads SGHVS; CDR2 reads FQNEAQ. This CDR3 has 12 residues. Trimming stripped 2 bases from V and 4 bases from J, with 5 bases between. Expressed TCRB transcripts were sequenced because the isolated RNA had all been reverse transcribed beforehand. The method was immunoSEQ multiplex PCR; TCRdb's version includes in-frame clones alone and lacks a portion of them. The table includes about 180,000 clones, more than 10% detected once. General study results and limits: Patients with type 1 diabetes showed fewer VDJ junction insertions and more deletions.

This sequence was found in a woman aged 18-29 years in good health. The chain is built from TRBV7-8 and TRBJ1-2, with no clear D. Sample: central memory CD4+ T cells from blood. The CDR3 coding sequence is TGTGCCAGCAGCTTATCGAGCTATGGCTACACCTTC. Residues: CASSLSSYGYTF. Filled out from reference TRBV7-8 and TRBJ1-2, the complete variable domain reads GAGVSQSPRYKVAKRGQDVALRCDPISGHVSLFWYQQALGQGPEFLTYFQNEAQLDKSGLPSDRFFAERPEGSVSTLKIQRTQQEDSAVYLCASSLSSYGYTFGSGTRLTVV.